Below are 25 T cell receptor beta chains sequenced from a single sample in a study of CD8 T cells in Susac syndrome. Reverse transcription used roughly 0.5 to 1 ug RNA and random hexamers. In TCRdb, the immunoSEQ multiplex PCR reads were re-called with MiXCR into one record per CDR3 protein. The sample yields about 200,000 distinct CDR3 sequences, more than 90% seen once. The sample comprised CD4+ T cells from PBMCs. The receptors derive from a human donor with multiple sclerosis.

This chain joins TRBV5-1 and TRBJ2-1; perhaps TRBD1 as D (6 bases). Germline loops: CDR1 SGHRS, CDR2 YFSETQ. The CDR3 has 16 residues. V shed 4 bases and J shed 7 bases, with 21 bases lying between them. The CDR3 DNA reads as TGCGCCAGCAGCAGGGCGGACAGCCAGCTTATTAATGAGCAGTTCTTC. Amino acids: CASSRADSQLINEQFF.

In its sample, this clonotype was seen a few times. This chain joins TRBV18 and TRBJ1-2; no reliable D call. This CDR3 spans 12 amino acids. The V and J ends lost 4 bases and 2 bases respectively, with 5 bases between them. CDR1 and CDR2 from the germline V gene are KGHSH and LQKENI. CDR3 DNA: TGTGCCAGCTCACGTTCCAACTATGGCTACACCTTC. Protein product: CASSRSNYGYTF. The complete variable domain, with remaining parts taken from reference TRBV18 and TRBJ1-2, reads NAGVMQNPRHLVRRRGQEARLRCSPMKGHSHVYWYRQLPEEGLKFMVYLQKENIIDESGMPKERFSAEFPKEGPSILRIQQVVRGDSAAYFCASSRSNYGYTFGSGTRLTVV.

The J gene is TRBJ2-7, the V gene TRBV5-8; D is possibly TRBD1 or TRBD2 (6 bases each). Germline assignment: CDR1 SGHTS and CDR2 YDEGEE. The V and J ends lost 5 bases and 2 bases respectively, with 14 bases between them. The CDR3 totals 14 residues. The CDR3 sequence is CASRSRRGAYEQYF. CDR3 DNA: TGTGCCAGCAGGTCCAGAAGGGGGGCCTACGAGCAGTACTTC.

The J gene is TRBJ1-2, the V gene TRBV29-1, with 10 bases fitting TRBD1. Germline CDR1 and CDR2: SQVTM and ANQGSEA. The CDR3 totals 12 residues. Losses at the gene ends were 6 bases for V and 8 bases for J; bases not matched to a gene: 6. The CDR3 loop reads CSVGQGNGGYTF. DNA for the CDR3: TGCAGCGTGGGACAGGGGAATGGGGGCTACACCTTC.

The V gene is TRBV25-1, the J gene TRBJ2-5; D perhaps matches TRBD1 (6 bases). Germline V lookup: CDR1 MGHDK, CDR2 SYGVNS. The CDR3 runs to 13 residues. Trimming took off 7 bases at V and 4 bases at J, with 13 bases between the two ends. The CDR3, as DNA: TGTGCCAGCAACAGGGTAGCCACAGAGACCCAGTACTTC. Translating it yields CASNRVATETQYF.

V gene TRBV7-6 combines with J gene TRBJ1-1; 7 bases are shared with TRBD1. Germline-derived CDR1 and CDR2 are SGHVS and FNYEAQ. The V and J ends lost 3 bases and 5 bases, in that order; junction bases with no gene match: 3. The CDR3 length is 13 residues. The CDR3 is CASSFSTGTEAFF. CDR3 coding DNA: TGTGCCAGCAGCTTCTCGACAGGGACTGAAGCTTTCTTT.

The J gene is TRBJ2-2, the V gene TRBV23-1, with TRBD2 as a possible D gene (6 bases). TRBV23-1 qualifies as an ORF whose function is uncertain. The V and J ends lost 2 bases and 1 base respectively, with 11 bases between them. CDR3 size: 16 residues. The CDR3 is CASSQSRELNTGELFF. In DNA form, the CDR3 reads TGCGCCAGCAGTCAAAGCCGGGAGCTGAACACCGGGGAGCTGTTTTTT.

This clonotype has just one count. The chain uses TRBV29-1 and TRBJ2-3; 7 nucleotides match TRBD1. The CDR3 has 14 amino acids. J gave up 1 base and V 7 bases, and 8 bases lay outside the gene matches. The germline CDR1 and CDR2 sequences are SQVTM and ANQGSEA. Here the CDR3 DNA reads TGCAGCGGCGACAGGGAACGGGGCACAGATACGCAGTATTTT. Translating it yields CSGDRERGTDTQYF.

The CDR3 region is CASRLSGTGTDTQYF. For the CDR3, the DNA is TGTGCCAGCAGACTCTCCGGGACAGGCACAGATACGCAGTATTTT. This chain uses TRBV7-9 with TRBJ2-3; 7 bases map to TRBD1. V lost 6 bases to trimming and J lost 1 base; unmatched junction nucleotides: 7. The CDR3 spans 15 residues. The germline V gene encodes CDR1 SEHNR and CDR2 FQNEAQ (reference sequence).

This chain joins TRBV21-1 and TRBJ2-7; TRBD2, the table's D call, lacks a check against the DNA. TRBV21-1 is an annotated pseudogene. The CDR3 sequence is 15 residues long. The CDR3 is CASSSGLAGSYEQYF. The CDR3 DNA follows: TGTGCCAGCAGCTCGGGACTAGCGGGTTCCTACGAGCAGTACTTC.

The J gene is TRBJ2-3, the V gene TRBV9; D may correspond to TRBD1 or TRBD2 (5 bases each). The CDR3 is made up of 17 amino acids. In germline, CDR1 is SGDLS, CDR2 YYNGEE. Trimming removed 2 bases from V and 4 bases from J, with 20 bases in between. In DNA, the CDR3 is TGTGCCAGCAGCGTGTCCGGGACCCACATCGTGGCAGATACGCAGTATTTT. It encodes CASSVSGTHIVADTQYF.

The chain uses TRBV29-1 and TRBJ1-1; a weak D match, TRBD1 (5 bases). The germline V and J ends were trimmed by 5 bases and 3 bases, with 10 bases remaining between them. Germline loops: CDR1 SQVTM, CDR2 ANQGSEA. There are 12 residues in the CDR3. CDR3 protein: CSVCRGDTEAFF. CDR3 sequence (DNA): TGCAGCGTTTGCCGGGGCGACACTGAAGCTTTCTTT. The whole variable domain, remainder taken from reference TRBV29-1 and TRBJ1-1, is SAVISQKPSRDICQRGTSLTIQCQVDSQVTMMFWYRQQPGQSLTLIATANQGSEATYESGFVIDKFPISRPNLTFSTLTVSNMSPEDSSIYLCSVCRGDTEAFFGQGTRLTVV.

This chain connects TRBV30 to TRBJ2-3, with D unclear. CDR3 length: 14 amino acids. Germline CDR1 is GTSNPN and CDR2 is SVGIG (reference sequence). Trimming shortened V by 1 base and J by 6 bases, and 14 bases separated the two germline ends. The CDR3, as DNA: TGTGCCTGGAGTGGACTTCAACGCCATGATACGCAGTATTTT. Amino acid sequence: CAWSGLQRHDTQYF.

This clonotype was seen just once. The rearrangement uses TRBV6-2 or TRBV6-3 and TRBJ2-2; D unresolved. The CDR3 runs 13 residues. Germline CDR1 and CDR2: MNHEY and SVGEGT. The V gene lost 2 bases and the J gene lost 0 bases, with 1 base spanning the gap. The CDR3: CASSYTNTGELFF. CDR3 DNA: TGTGCCAGCAGTTACACGAACACCGGGGAGCTGTTTTTT.

This chain joins TRBV27 and TRBJ1-1; D ambiguous. The germline V gene has CDR1 MNHEY and CDR2 SMNVEV (reference sequence). This CDR3 comprises 16 residues. The V end lost 6 bases, the J end lost 1 base, and 18 bases lay between the germline ends. The chain's CDR3 is CASRPGRLNGNTEAFF. CDR3 bases: TGTGCCAGCAGACCCGGGAGATTGAATGGGAACACTGAAGCTTTCTTT.

CDR3 in amino acids: CSAMGFSYEQYF. The CDR3 nucleotides read TGCAGTGCTATGGGCTTCTCCTACGAGCAGTACTTC. The V call is TRBV20-1, the J call TRBJ2-7; D uncertain. The CDR3 covers 12 residues. V was shortened by 4 bases and J by 0 bases, with 7 bases between the two germline ends. Germline lookup yields CDR1 DFQATT and CDR2 SNEGSKA (reference sequence).

The rearrangement joins TRBV20-1 to TRBJ1-6; the D gene is possibly TRBD1 (5 bases). The CDR3 runs 15 residues. Germline V gives CDR1 DFQATT, CDR2 SNEGSKA (reference sequence). Trimming left V 3 bases short and J 9 bases short, with 18 bases between. The CDR3 sequence is CSARLQTGAGSPLHF. As DNA, the CDR3 is TGCAGTGCTAGGTTACAGACCGGGGCTGGTTCACCCCTCCACTTT.

The chain couples TRBV29-1 to TRBJ1-3; TRBD1 matches at 7 bases. Germline assignment: CDR1 SQVTM and CDR2 ANQGSEA. The CDR3 is 14 residues long. The V segment lost 7 bases and the J segment 3 bases; nucleotides outside the gene matches: 9. The CDR3 bases are TGCAGCGCAGGGGGAGTGGGTGGTGGAAACACCATATATTTT. Its translation is CSAGGVGGGNTIYF.

The chain links TRBV20-1 to TRBJ2-1; 8 positions match TRBD2. This CDR3 is built from 17 residues. Germline CDR1 reads DFQATT; CDR2 reads SNEGSKA (reference sequence). V lost 1 base and J lost 0; bases outside the gene matches: 8. CDR3 DNA sequence: TGCAGTGCTAGAGGGGCTAGCGGGCACCGCTCCTACAATGAGCAGTTCTTC. It translates to CSARGASGHRSYNEQFF.

The chain recombines TRBV29-1 with TRBJ2-5, with 7 bases fitting TRBD2. Per germline, CDR1 SQVTM and CDR2 ANQGSEA. This CDR3 contains 12 residues. V lost 8 bases to trimming and J lost 4 bases; unmatched junction nucleotides: 7. CDR3 residues: CSYGAGPETQYF. The CDR3 region has the DNA TGCAGCTACGGAGCGGGGCCAGAGACCCAGTACTTC.

The CDR3 DNA reads as TGTGCCAGCAGCTTATTTGGTGGAGAGACCCAGTACTTC. Amino acids: CASSLFGGETQYF. The chain couples TRBV5-4 to TRBJ2-5; D gene uncertain. V was trimmed by 2 bases and J by 4 bases, leaving 9 bases between them. The germline V gene encodes CDR1 SGHNT and CDR2 YYREEE (reference sequence). The CDR3 is 13 amino acids.

This chain connects TRBV7-2 to TRBJ2-1; 12 nucleotides agree with TRBD2. CDR1 is SGHTA, CDR2 FQGNSA, per germline. The CDR3 spans 17 residues. J was trimmed by 6 bases and V by 4 bases; bases with no gene match: 10. The CDR3 reads CASSSLPSGGAFNEQFF. The DNA for the CDR3 is TGTGCCAGCAGCTCCTTGCCTAGCGGGGGGGCCTTCAATGAGCAGTTCTTC.

The chain recombines TRBV6-6 with TRBJ2-7, with D uncertain. This CDR3 has 12 residues. From germline, CDR1 is MNHNY and CDR2 SVGAGI (reference sequence). V gave up 6 bases and J gave up 2 bases, with 8 bases separating them. CDR3 in amino acids: CASRPGTYEQYF. CDR3 coding DNA: TGTGCCAGCAGGCCAGGTACCTACGAGCAGTACTTC.

This chain joins TRBV7-9 and TRBJ1-5; no clear D gene. V was trimmed by 5 bases and J by 0 bases, leaving 11 bases between them. Looked up from germline, CDR1 is SEHNR and CDR2 is FQNEAQ (reference sequence). CDR3 length: 15 amino acids. As DNA, the CDR3 is TGTGCCAGCAGCCACGGAGCGGGTAGCAATCAGCCCCAGCATTTT. As protein: CASSHGAGSNQPQHF.

The chain links TRBV5-1 to TRBJ2-3, with a tentative D call TRBD1 (6 bases). The CDR3 covers 14 residues. The V end lost 1 base, the J end lost 5 bases, and 11 bases lay between the germline ends. Germline loops: CDR1 SGHRS, CDR2 YFSETQ. As DNA, the CDR3 is TGCGCCAGCAGCTTGACAGGGTCGGGAGATACGCAGTATTTT. Its protein is CASSLTGSGDTQYF.